Listed below are T cell receptor beta chains from one sample, sequenced in a study of identical twins. TCRdb fed the 5' RACE reads into MiXCR, producing one record per CDR3 protein. Of approximately 890,000 distinct CDR3 sequences in the sample, 9% to 15% are singletons; the top ten hold roughly 1.6%. The same sample was also studied in work on yellow fever vaccine responses in identical twins.

Material: PBMCs. These receptors were obtained from a woman between 18 and 29 years old in good health. Each CDR3 is given with its conserved first and last residue. The order of the fields is J gene, clone size, D gene, V gene, CDR3 protein, CDR3 DNA. The D gene is left open where the match is weak. Where a row states a size, it is once, few, many or the class of an expanded clone; other rows omit it.

j_gene: TRBJ2-1; abundance: few; d_gene: TRBD2; v_gene: TRBV5-1; CDR3aa: CASSFGASGSNEQFF; CDR3nt: TGCGCCAGCAGCTTCGGGGCTAGCGGGAGCAATGAGCAGTTCTTC
j_gene: TRBJ2-5; abundance: few; d_gene: TRBD2; v_gene: TRBV20-1; CDR3aa: CSAAGLAGDQETQYF; CDR3nt: TGCAGTGCTGCCGGACTAGCGGGGGATCAAGAGACCCAGTACTTC
j_gene: TRBJ1-5; abundance: many; d_gene: TRBD1; v_gene: TRBV6-1; CDR3aa: CASSDRDRLDQPQHF; CDR3nt: TGTGCCAGCAGTGACCGGGACAGGCTAGATCAGCCCCAGCATTTT
j_gene: TRBJ2-1; abundance: NA; d_gene: NA; v_gene: TRBV7-9; CDR3aa: CASSLADSLFF; CDR3nt: TGTGCCAGCAGCTTAGCGGACAGTTTATTCTTC
j_gene: TRBJ1-6; abundance: NA; d_gene: NA; v_gene: TRBV29-1; CDR3aa: CSVEDREPLRNSPLHF; CDR3nt: TGCAGCGTTGAAGATCGAGAGCCCCTTCGAAATTCACCCCTCCACTTT
j_gene: TRBJ1-6; abundance: many; d_gene: NA; v_gene: TRBV5-5; CDR3aa: CASSLDRHSPLHF; CDR3nt: TGTGCCAGCAGCTTGGACAGACATTCACCCCTCCACTTT
j_gene: TRBJ2-2; abundance: many; d_gene: NA; v_gene: TRBV29-1; CDR3aa: CSVLLDTGELFF; CDR3nt: TGCAGCGTCCTGCTGGACACCGGGGAGCTGTTTTTT
j_gene: TRBJ2-1; abundance: many; d_gene: TRBD1; v_gene: TRBV5-1; CDR3aa: CASSSGTGSYNEQFF; CDR3nt: TGCGCCAGCAGCTCCGGGACAGGCTCCTACAATGAGCAGTTCTTC
j_gene: TRBJ2-5; abundance: NA; d_gene: NA; v_gene: TRBV20-1; CDR3aa: CSAPRGKETQYF; CDR3nt: TGCAGTGCCCCCAGGGGTAAGGAGACCCAGTACTTC
j_gene: TRBJ2-5; abundance: NA; d_gene: TRBD2; v_gene: TRBV20-1; CDR3aa: CSAKVGGPETQYF; CDR3nt: TGCAGTGCTAAGGTGGGAGGGCCGGAGACCCAGTACTTC
j_gene: TRBJ2-3; abundance: few; d_gene: TRBD2; v_gene: TRBV12-3/TRBV12-4; CDR3aa: CASSPTTSGGFTDTQYF; CDR3nt: TGTGCCAGCAGTCCAACGACTAGCGGGGGTTTCACAGATACGCAGTATTTT
j_gene: TRBJ2-4; abundance: few; d_gene: NA; v_gene: TRBV7-9; CDR3aa: CASSPPDRAKNIQYF; CDR3nt: TGTGCCAGCAGCCCCCCGGATAGGGCCAAAAACATTCAGTACTTC
j_gene: TRBJ2-1; abundance: NA; d_gene: TRBD2; v_gene: TRBV20-1; CDR3aa: CSASGRGGLYNEQFF; CDR3nt: TGCAGTGCTAGTGGGCGGGGGGGTCTTTACAATGAGCAGTTCTTC
j_gene: TRBJ2-3; abundance: many; d_gene: TRBD2; v_gene: TRBV7-8; CDR3aa: CASSPAGGTDTQYF; CDR3nt: TGTGCCAGCAGCCCAGCGGGGGGCACAGATACGCAGTATTTT
j_gene: TRBJ1-5; abundance: few; d_gene: TRBD1; v_gene: TRBV29-1; CDR3aa: CSVGTAQSNQPQHF; CDR3nt: TGCAGCGTAGGGACAGCCCAAAGCAATCAGCCCCAGCATTTT
j_gene: TRBJ2-1; abundance: NA; d_gene: TRBD2; v_gene: TRBV10-3; CDR3aa: CAIRTGTSGSEQFF; CDR3nt: TGTGCCATCAGAACCGGGACTAGCGGGAGTGAGCAGTTCTTC
j_gene: TRBJ1-5; abundance: few; d_gene: NA; v_gene: TRBV7-9; CDR3aa: CASSLAWGGGSNQPQHF; CDR3nt: TGTGCCAGCAGCTTAGCTTGGGGGGGTGGAAGCAATCAGCCCCAGCATTTT
j_gene: TRBJ1-5; abundance: many; d_gene: NA; v_gene: TRBV2; CDR3aa: CASSEDGGQPQHF; CDR3nt: TGTGCCAGCAGTGAAGATGGGGGTCAGCCCCAGCATTTT
j_gene: TRBJ1-2; abundance: NA; d_gene: NA; v_gene: TRBV3-1; CDR3aa: CASSQDFGGSGYTF; CDR3nt: TGTGCCAGCAGCCAAGATTTCGGAGGGTCTGGCTACACCTTC
j_gene: TRBJ2-1; abundance: NA; d_gene: TRBD1; v_gene: TRBV3-1; CDR3aa: CASSQDRTGGWNEQFF; CDR3nt: TGTGCCAGCAGCCAAGATCGGACAGGGGGCTGGAATGAGCAGTTCTTC
j_gene: TRBJ2-1; abundance: many; d_gene: TRBD2; v_gene: TRBV9; CDR3aa: CASSAGLAGVRNEQFF; CDR3nt: TGTGCCAGCAGCGCAGGACTAGCGGGAGTACGAAATGAGCAGTTCTTC
j_gene: TRBJ2-5; abundance: NA; d_gene: TRBD1; v_gene: TRBV7-9; CDR3aa: CASSLVGTVYQETQYF; CDR3nt: TGTGCCAGCAGCTTAGTGGGGACAGTTTACCAAGAGACCCAGTACTTC
j_gene: TRBJ2-2; abundance: many; d_gene: NA; v_gene: TRBV6-5; CDR3aa: CASSYGTTGELFF; CDR3nt: TGTGCCAGCAGTTACGGGACCACCGGGGAGCTGTTTTTT
j_gene: TRBJ1-1; abundance: few; d_gene: NA; v_gene: TRBV29-1; CDR3aa: CSVRGGRMNTEAFF; CDR3nt: TGCAGCGTGAGGGGGGGACGGATGAACACTGAAGCTTTCTTT
j_gene: TRBJ2-1; abundance: few; d_gene: NA; v_gene: TRBV6-1; CDR3aa: CASSESLYRQIRNEQFF; CDR3nt: TGTGCCAGCAGTGAATCCCTCTACCGACAAATACGCAATGAGCAGTTCTTC
j_gene: TRBJ1-4; abundance: NA; d_gene: NA; v_gene: TRBV5-1; CDR3aa: CASSQDRAGQGEKLFF; CDR3nt: TGCGCCAGCAGCCAAGATAGGGCCGGTCAGGGAGAAAAACTGTTTTTT
j_gene: TRBJ2-7; abundance: NA; d_gene: NA; v_gene: TRBV2; CDR3aa: CASSPGTEAYEQYF; CDR3nt: TGTGCCAGCAGCCCCGGGACGGAAGCCTACGAGCAGTACTTC
j_gene: TRBJ1-2; abundance: few; d_gene: NA; v_gene: TRBV20-1; CDR3aa: CSAREAGQVGYGYTF; CDR3nt: TGCAGTGCTAGAGAGGCGGGACAAGTGGGCTATGGCTACACCTTC
j_gene: TRBJ2-2; abundance: few; d_gene: NA; v_gene: TRBV6-5; CDR3aa: CASSYRDGNTGELFF; CDR3nt: TGTGCCAGCAGTTATCGGGACGGGAACACCGGGGAGCTGTTTTTT
j_gene: TRBJ1-4; abundance: few; d_gene: TRBD1; v_gene: TRBV29-1; CDR3aa: CSAGQGIGKLFF; CDR3nt: TGCAGCGCGGGACAGGGGATTGGAAAACTGTTTTTT
j_gene: TRBJ2-2; abundance: many; d_gene: TRBD2; v_gene: TRBV6-1; CDR3aa: CASSPRGGNTGELFF; CDR3nt: TGTGCCAGCAGTCCGCGGGGGGGGAACACCGGGGAGCTGTTTTTT